Here is one T cell receptor (beta chain) with its context. The sample originates from a study of blood T cell repertoires in COVID-19. The overall study: Samples came from the United States, Italy and Spain, spanning acute and convalescent COVID-19.

J gave up 5 bases and V 3 bases, and 4 bases lay outside the gene matches. This CDR3 region has 14 residues. Germline lookup yields CDR1 ENHRY and CDR2 SYGVKD. The repertoire was sequenced with immunoSEQ multiplex PCR; TCRdb's copy has only in-frame clones and lacks some. The sample yields about 270,000 clones, around 86% seen once. What was sequenced was peripheral blood. The V call is TRBV10-3, the J call TRBJ1-5; 7 bases match TRBD1. The source of this sequence is a woman in her fifties or sixties with active or convalescent COVID-19. The CDR3 nucleotides are TGTGCCATCAGTGATCGGCAGGGGGATCAGCCCCAGCATTTT. This codes for CAISDRQGDQPQHF.